This T cell receptor (beta chain) was identified in a study of post-analysis software for immune sequencing data. Remarks on this clonotype: Its antigen is as yet unknown.

Findings and caveats of the study: Among roughly 5 TRBV segments more frequent in patients than controls were TRBV5-6, TRBV5-1 and TRBV20-1. Strong co-clustering by F measure was evident for samples that had been prepared in the same batch.

The V end was cut by 2 bases, the J end by 1 base, with 11 bases between. The CDR3 has 14 amino acids. Germline V gives CDR1 DFQATT, CDR2 SNEGSKA (reference sequence). Incorporated into the TCR beta cDNA libraries were unique molecular identifiers, which served to reduce PCR and sequencing biases. MiXCR, run by TCRdb on the PCR reads, gives a single entry per CDR3 protein. Of about 810,000 distinct CDR3 sequences in the sample, about 50% are singletons; the top ten hold 4.6%. What was sequenced was blood. The origin of this receptor is a girl aged 5-17 years with multiple sclerosis. J is TRBJ2-5 and V is TRBV20-1; D is perhaps TRBD2 (6 bases). The CDR3 region is CSARLAQTQETQYF. CDR3 coding DNA: TGCAGTGCTAGACTAGCGCAAACCCAAGAGACCCAGTACTTC.